This entry lists 32 T cell receptor beta chains sequenced from one sample in a study of blood T cell repertoires in COVID-19. Produced via immunoSEQ multiplex PCR; TCRdb's table is partial and in-frame only. The sample shows some 190,000 clones, about 83% of them seen only once. Sequencing used PBMCs or T cells enriched from blood (not recorded which). Receptors were obtained from a middle-aged man with acute COVID-19.

The CDR3 DNA reads TGTGCCAGCAGTACAGGGTCGGGAAACACCATATATTTT. Residues: CASSTGSGNTIYF. The chain employs TRBV6-5 and TRBJ1-3, with D maybe TRBD1 (6 bases). Trimming pared 5 bases from V and 4 bases from J, leaving 9 bases between. Germline loops: CDR1 MNHEY, CDR2 SVGAGI. The CDR3 sequence is 13 residues long.

The chain links TRBV9 to TRBJ2-3; 7 nucleotides match TRBD2. Germline CDR1 SGDLS, CDR2 YYNGEE. The CDR3 totals 13 residues. V dropped 2 bases and J dropped 6; count of bases not matched to a gene: 3. The CDR3 protein is CASSVGGGDTQYF. The CDR3 region has the DNA TGTGCCAGCAGCGTTGGGGGAGGGGATACGCAGTATTTT.

This clone was detected once. This rearrangement joins TRBV6-5 to TRBJ2-1; TRBD2 aligns across 7 bases. V dropped 6 bases and J dropped 6; count of bases not matched to a gene: 5. In germline, CDR1 is MNHEY, CDR2 SVGAGI. CDR3 length: 13 residues. CDR3 amino acids: CASRAGGGNEQFF. CDR3 nucleotide sequence: TGTGCCAGCAGGGCGGGCGGGGGCAATGAGCAGTTCTTC.

The chain has TRBV19 and TRBJ1-5; no reliable D call. V shed 3 bases and J shed 1 base, with 16 bases lying between them. The germline V gene encodes CDR1 LNHDA and CDR2 SQIVND (reference sequence). The CDR3 runs 17 residues. CDR3 coding DNA: TGTGCCAGTAGTATCCCACAAGGAGGGAGGAGCAATCAGCCCCAGCATTTT. This sequence encodes CASSIPQGGRSNQPQHF.

The chain uses TRBV11-1 and TRBJ2-1, with TRBD2 matching over 13 bases. The CDR3 has 16 amino acids. The ends lost 5 bases at V and 0 bases at J; junction bases unmatched: 1. Germline V gene lookup returns CDR1 SGHAT and CDR2 FQDESV (reference sequence). The CDR3 region is CASSGTSGISYNEQFF. The CDR3 DNA follows: TGTGCCAGCAGCGGGACTAGCGGGATCTCCTACAATGAGCAGTTCTTC.

The V call is TRBV5-4, the J call TRBJ2-5; possibly TRBD2 for D (5 bases). The CDR3 covers 10 residues. Germline V gives CDR1 SGHNT, CDR2 YYREEE (reference sequence). In DNA form, the CDR3 reads TGTGCAAATCGGGAAGGGACCCAGTACTTC. It yields the protein CANREGTQYF.

The chain carries TRBV18 and TRBJ2-7; 9 bases align to TRBD2. V was pared by 0 bases and J by 5 bases, with 8 bases of the junction left unmatched. The CDR3 length is 16 residues. Germline V lookup: CDR1 KGHSH, CDR2 LQKENI. CDR3 residues: CASSPPAAGGGNEQYF. The CDR3 DNA sequence: TGTGCCAGCTCACCACCTGCGGCGGGAGGGGGCAACGAGCAGTACTTC.

This chain uses TRBV4-1 with TRBJ2-1; 10 bases align to TRBD1. CDR3 length equals 16 residues. The junction had 7 bases not matched to a gene; V was cut back by 3 bases and J by 5 bases. Germline-derived CDR1 and CDR2 are MGHRA and YSYEKL. In nucleotides, the CDR3 is TGCGCCAGCAGCCAGGCGTCCGGGACAGGGGACAATGAGCAGTTCTTC. Protein product: CASSQASGTGDNEQFF.

The chain joins TRBV6-1 to TRBJ1-5; 8 nucleotides match TRBD1. The length of the CDR3 is 14 residues. Germline V gives CDR1 MNHNS, CDR2 SASEGT. The V segment lost 2 bases and the J segment 6 bases; nucleotides outside the gene matches: 3. The CDR3 sequence: CASSESRGLQPQHF. The CDR3 nucleotides read TGTGCCAGCAGTGAAAGCAGGGGGCTTCAGCCCCAGCATTTT.

The V gene is TRBV9, the J gene TRBJ2-1; 16 bases map to TRBD2. V lost 0 bases, J lost 13 bases, and 4 bases stayed unmatched. Per the germline V gene, CDR1 is SGDLS and CDR2 is YYNGEE. The CDR3 totals 15 residues. CDR3 residues: CASSVEGTSGRGQFF. CDR3 nucleotides: TGTGCCAGCAGCGTAGAAGGGACTAGCGGGAGGGGCCAGTTCTTC.

The CDR3 nucleotides are TGTGCCAGCAGCTTGGTGGGGCCCAAAGAGACCCAGTACTTC. Its translation: CASSLVGPKETQYF. The chain carries TRBV5-4 and TRBJ2-5; D is perhaps TRBD1 (5 bases). The V gene lost 0 bases and the J gene lost 3 bases, with 9 bases spanning the gap. The CDR3 sequence is 14 residues long. Germline V CDR1 and CDR2: SGHNT, YYREEE (reference sequence).

The chain links TRBV2 to TRBJ1-1; 11 bases are a match to TRBD1. Trimming at V came to 7 bases and at J to 3 bases, leaving 7 bases not matched to a gene. CDR3 length equals 15 residues. From germline, CDR1 is SNHLY and CDR2 FYNNEI. DNA of the CDR3: TGTGCCAGCATGAGAGGGACAGGGGGAGACACTGAAGCTTTCTTT. This sequence encodes CASMRGTGGDTEAFF.

This chain links TRBV3-1 (or the pseudogene TRBV3-2) with TRBJ2-1; 11 positions agree with TRBD1. The J segment lost 7 bases and the V segment lost 4 bases, leaving 6 bases of the junction unmatched. Per germline, CDR1 LGHDT and CDR2 YNNKEL (reference sequence). The CDR3 loop spans 15 amino acids. This CDR3 is CASSPRTGGGNEQFF. CDR3 DNA sequence: TGTGCCAGCAGCCCCCGGACAGGGGGCGGAAATGAGCAGTTCTTC.

The chain employs TRBV11-1 and TRBJ2-1; no reliable D call. Trimming removed 6 bases at V and 2 bases at J, with 11 bases between. CDR1 is SGHAT and CDR2 is FQDESV in the germline V gene (reference sequence). The CDR3 consists of 14 residues. The CDR3 protein is CASSSGVTYNEQFF. In DNA form, the CDR3 reads TGTGCCAGCAGTTCCGGAGTCACCTACAATGAGCAGTTCTTC.

The gene calls are TRBV11-2 and TRBJ1-1; the D is unclear. The V end lost 5 bases, the J end lost 6 bases, and 19 bases lay between the germline ends. CDR3 size: 15 residues. Germline V gene data show CDR1 as SGHAT and CDR2 as FQNNGV. Here the CDR3 DNA reads TGTGCCAGCAGCCTCACCCTAGCGAAGGGTGCTGAAGCTTTCTTT. It codes for CASSLTLAKGAEAFF.

This chain connects TRBV10-3 to TRBJ2-7; TRBD1 aligns across 7 bases. The V gene's germline CDR1 is ENHRY and CDR2 SYGVKD. J lost 5 bases, V lost 3 bases, and 7 bases had no gene match. The CDR3 loop spans 14 amino acids. In DNA, the CDR3 is TGTGCCATCAGTGAATCCGACAGGGCCCACGAGCAGTACTTC. Translating it yields CAISESDRAHEQYF.

The chain uses TRBV7-6 and TRBJ1-5; tentatively, D is TRBD1 (6 bases). Germline V gene data show CDR1 as SGHVS and CDR2 as FNYEAQ. This CDR3 has 15 residues. Trimming shortened V by 0 bases and J by 4 bases, and 10 bases separated the two germline ends. The CDR3 reads CASSLATGYNQPQHF. The CDR3 bases are TGTGCCAGCAGCTTAGCAACAGGGTATAATCAGCCCCAGCATTTT.

The chain couples TRBV15 to TRBJ2-7; D perhaps matches TRBD1 (5 bases). CDR3 length: 15 residues. Trimming removed 1 base from V and 2 bases from J, with 12 bases in between. From germline, CDR1 is LNHNV and CDR2 YYDKDF (reference sequence). The CDR3 coding sequence is TGTGCCACCAGCAGAGGGGGCGGTGGGGCCTACGAGCAGTACTTC. Its protein is CATSRGGGGAYEQYF.

The chain is built from TRBV6-2 or TRBV6-3 and TRBJ2-7, with a weak D call TRBD1 (6 bases). V was cut by 2 bases and J by 2 bases, with 13 bases left in between. In germline, CDR1 is MNHEY, CDR2 SVGEGT. CDR3 length: 15 residues. CDR3 in amino acids: CASSYPDSRTYEQYF. DNA for the CDR3: TGTGCCAGCAGTTACCCGGACAGTCGAACCTACGAGCAGTACTTC.

This clone was seen a handful of times. V is TRBV15 and J is TRBJ1-5; TRBD1 is a possible D gene (6 bases). Germline CDR1 is LNHNV and CDR2 is YYDKDF (reference sequence). Deletions cut 2 bases from V and 5 bases from J, with 16 bases between. CDR3 length: 16 residues. CDR3 in DNA: TGTGCCACCAGCAGATTTCCGGGAGGGGGACATCAGCCCCAGCATTTT. Translation gives CATSRFPGGGHQPQHF.

The V call is TRBV20-1, the J call TRBJ2-5; D possibly corresponds to TRBD2 (5 bases). The CDR3 consists of 14 residues. V was cut by 3 bases and J by 7 bases, with 18 bases left in between. The germline gives CDR1 DFQATT, CDR2 SNEGSKA (reference sequence). CDR3 sequence: CSASGWAAEVTQYF. CDR3 in DNA: TGCAGTGCTAGTGGGTGGGCCGCGGAGGTGACCCAGTACTTC.

This clone was seen a handful of times. This chain connects TRBV5-1 to TRBJ2-5, with D possibly being TRBD1 (5 bases). Germline V gene lookup returns CDR1 SGHRS and CDR2 YFSETQ. Trimming left V 7 bases short and J 9 bases short, with 19 bases between. The CDR3 extends over 13 amino acids. The CDR3 protein is CASGQGPQGAQYF. The CDR3 DNA follows: TGCGCCAGCGGTCAGGGCCCGCAAGGGGCCCAGTACTTC.

This rearrangement joins TRBV7-3 to TRBJ1-2, with 9 bases aligning to TRBD1. The V gene's germline CDR1 is SGHTA and CDR2 FQGTGA. This CDR3 is 14 amino acids long. V lost 2 bases, J lost 2 bases, and 0 bases stayed unmatched. CDR3 sequence: CASSLGQGNYGYTF. CDR3 bases: TGTGCCAGCAGCTTAGGACAGGGGAACTATGGCTACACCTTC.

The chain recombines TRBV4-3 with TRBJ2-3; D remains unclear. The germline CDR1 and CDR2 sequences are LGHNA and YSLEER. This CDR3 has 15 residues. The V end was cut by 0 bases, the J end by 4 bases, with 11 bases between. DNA for the CDR3: TGCGCCAGCAGCCAAGATTCAGGCACGTCAGATACGCAGTATTTT. It is translated as CASSQDSGTSDTQYF.

This clone was recorded once. The chain combines TRBV9 with TRBJ1-1, with no clear D. The V gene's germline CDR1 is SGDLS and CDR2 YYNGEE. The germline V and J ends were trimmed by 0 bases and 1 base, with 10 bases remaining between them. The CDR3 totals 15 residues. The CDR3 region is CASSVGGSGNTEAFF. In nucleotides, the CDR3 is TGTGCCAGCAGCGTAGGGGGAAGCGGGAACACTGAAGCTTTCTTT.

The rearrangement uses TRBV6-5 and TRBJ2-7; D possibly corresponds to TRBD2 (5 bases). V was pared by 5 bases and J by 6 bases, with 8 bases between. Germline V lookup: CDR1 MNHEY, CDR2 SVGAGI. CDR3 length equals 11 residues. The DNA for the CDR3 is TGTGCCAGCAGTCCCGGGGTCGAGCAGTACTTC. Protein product: CASSPGVEQYF.

This chain links TRBV19 with TRBJ1-4; 9 bases are a match to TRBD1. Germline V gives CDR1 LNHDA, CDR2 SQIVND (reference sequence). This CDR3 contains 16 residues. J gave up 6 bases and V 2 bases, and 7 bases lay outside the gene matches. CDR3 nucleotides: TGTGCCAGTAGTATATCTACAGGGGGCGCGGATGAAAAACTGTTTTTT. Translating it yields CASSISTGGADEKLFF.

The CDR3 sequence: CASSLGIGQTYEQYF. The CDR3 DNA follows: TGTGCCAGCAGCTTAGGTATCGGACAGACCTACGAGCAGTACTTC. V and J are TRBV11-2 and TRBJ2-7; tentative D call: TRBD1 (6 bases). Germline V CDR1 and CDR2: SGHAT, FQNNGV. The V end lost 1 base, the J end lost 2 bases, and 12 bases lay between the germline ends. This CDR3 has 15 amino acids.

The CDR3 loop is CASSGVYPGQRTYEQYF. CDR3 DNA sequence: TGCGCCAGCAGTGGAGTTTATCCGGGACAGCGAACCTACGAGCAGTACTTC. V and J are TRBV10-1 and TRBJ2-7, with TRBD1 matching 7 bases. The CDR3 has 17 residues. Germline V gene lookup returns CDR1 WNHNN and CDR2 SYGVQD (reference sequence). Losses at the gene ends were 4 bases for V and 2 bases for J; bases not matched to a gene: 14.

The chain couples TRBV5-1 to TRBJ2-2; the match to TRBD2 covers 14 bases. CDR1 is SGHRS, CDR2 YFSETQ, per germline. The CDR3 spans 17 residues. The trim removed 4 bases at V and 6 bases at J, leaving 8 bases unmatched. CDR3 amino acids: CASSRTGTSGSAGELFF. The CDR3 nucleotides are TGCGCCAGCAGCCGCACCGGGACTAGCGGGAGTGCCGGGGAGCTGTTTTTT.

The chain joins TRBV5-1 to TRBJ2-1; a possible D gene is TRBD1 (6 bases). CDR1 is SGHRS and CDR2 is YFSETQ in the germline V gene. This CDR3 is 15 amino acids long. Trimming removed 4 bases at V and 4 bases at J, with 15 bases between. CDR3 sequence (DNA): TGCGCCAGCAGCGAGGGACACCGACAATACAATGAGCAGTTCTTC. Translating gives CASSEGHRQYNEQFF. The full variable domain, its missing parts supplied by reference TRBV5-1 and TRBJ2-1, is KAGVTQTPRYLIKTRGQQVTLSCSPISGHRSVSWYQQTPGQGLQFLFEYFSETQRNKGNFPGRFSGRQFSNSRSEMNVSTLELGDSALYLCASSEGHRQYNEQFFGPGTRLTVL.

This rearrangement joins TRBV2 to TRBJ2-7; TRBD2 matches 10 bases. J lost 12 bases, V lost 7 bases, and 12 bases had no gene match. This CDR3 comprises 13 residues. The V gene's germline CDR1 is SNHLY and CDR2 FYNNEI. CDR3 in DNA: TGTGCCAGCAAGTTGGCTAGCGGGGGTTGGCCGTACTTC. Its translation is CASKLASGGWPYF.